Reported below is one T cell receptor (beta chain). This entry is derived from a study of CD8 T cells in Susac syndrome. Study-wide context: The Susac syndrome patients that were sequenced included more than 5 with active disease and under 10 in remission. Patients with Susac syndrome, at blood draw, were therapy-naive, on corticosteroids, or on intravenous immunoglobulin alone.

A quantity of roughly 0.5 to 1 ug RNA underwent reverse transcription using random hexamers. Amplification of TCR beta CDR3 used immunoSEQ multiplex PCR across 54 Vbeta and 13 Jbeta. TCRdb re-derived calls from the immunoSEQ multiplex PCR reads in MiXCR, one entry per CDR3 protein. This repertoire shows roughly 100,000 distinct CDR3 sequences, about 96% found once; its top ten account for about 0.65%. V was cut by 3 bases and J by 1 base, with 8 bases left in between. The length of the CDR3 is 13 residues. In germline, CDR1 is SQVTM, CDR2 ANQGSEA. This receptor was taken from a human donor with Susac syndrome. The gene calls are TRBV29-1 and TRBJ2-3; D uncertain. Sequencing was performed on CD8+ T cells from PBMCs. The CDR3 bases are TGCAGCGTTGACAGCCCCGGCACAGATACGCAGTATTTT. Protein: CSVDSPGTDTQYF.